What follows are 19 T cell receptor beta chains derived from one specimen sequenced in a study of graft-versus-host responses after intestinal transplantation. Using immunoSEQ multiplex PCR, the repertoire was profiled, and TCRdb retains in-frame clones only, with some absent. The sample has over 10,000 clones; 93% are singletons. The sample consisted of PBMCs, taken about 34 months after intestinal transplantation. These receptors originate from a human patient who received an intestinal transplant, so some T cells may come from the graft donor.

J is TRBJ2-1 and V is TRBV6-5, with D unclear. The germline gives CDR1 MNHEY, CDR2 SVGAGI. The CDR3 contains 11 residues. V lost 6 bases and J 4 bases, leaving 4 bases between the germline ends. DNA for the CDR3: TGTGCCAGCAGGGCATACAATGAGCAGTTCTTC. Translated: CASRAYNEQFF.

The chain links TRBV5-6 to TRBJ2-7, with no clear D. The CDR3 totals 13 residues. CDR1 is SGHDT, CDR2 YYEEEE, per germline. Trimming took 0 bases from V and 3 from J, leaving 7 bases between them. The CDR3 is CASSLGMDYEQYF. In DNA form, the CDR3 reads TGTGCCAGCAGCTTGGGAATGGACTACGAGCAGTACTTC. Based on the CDR3 plus reference TRBV5-6 and TRBJ2-7, the full variable domain is DAGVTQSPTHLIKTRGQQVTLRCSPKSGHDTVSWYQQALGQGPQFIFQYYEEEERQRGNFPDRFSGHQFPNYSSELNVNALLLGDSALYLCASSLGMDYEQYFGPGTRLTVT.

The chain is built from TRBV5-7 and TRBJ2-1, with 11 bases lining up with TRBD1. TRBV5-7 is annotated as an ORF whose role is uncertain. This CDR3 comprises 16 residues. V was pared by 4 bases and J by 8 bases, with 11 bases of the junction left unmatched. CDR3 protein: CASSPPTGQGEDEQFF. CDR3 in DNA: TGTGCCAGCAGCCCCCCAACGGGACAGGGGGAGGATGAGCAGTTCTTC.

The chain joins TRBV11-2 to TRBJ2-3, with D hard to call. Germline CDR1 and CDR2: SGHAT and FQNNGV. The CDR3 is made up of 13 amino acids. V lost 1 base to trimming and J lost 10 bases, with 12 bases between them. CDR3 sequence (DNA): TGTGCCAGCAGCTTAGCCCCCATTCAGGCGCAGTATTTT. Residues: CASSLAPIQAQYF.

The V call is TRBV7-8, the J call TRBJ1-5; tentatively, D is TRBD1 (6 bases). CDR1 and CDR2 from the germline V gene are SGHVS and FQNEAQ. The CDR3 extends over 16 amino acids. The V end lost 3 bases, the J end lost 1 base, and 13 bases lay between the germline ends. The CDR3 nucleotides read TGTGCCAGCAGCTTGGAGGGGGGGCCGAGCAATCAGCCCCAGCATTTT. Amino acids: CASSLEGGPSNQPQHF.

V gene TRBV5-6 combines with J gene TRBJ2-5, with TRBD1 matching 8 bases. V shed 3 bases, J shed 3 bases, and the junction held 7 bases outside the gene matches. The CDR3 loop spans 15 amino acids. Germline CDR1 is SGHDT and CDR2 is YYEEEE. The CDR3 reads CASSSTSTGEETQYF. In DNA, the CDR3 is TGTGCCAGCAGCTCCACTTCGACAGGGGAAGAGACCCAGTACTTC.

This chain links TRBV6-5 with TRBJ1-1, with TRBD1 matching over 7 bases. Germline V gene lookup returns CDR1 MNHEY and CDR2 SVGAGI. The CDR3 contains 15 residues. Trimming took 0 bases from V and 5 from J; bases not matched to a gene: 6. The CDR3 sequence: CASSYSTGRGTEAFF. CDR3 nucleotides: TGTGCCAGCAGTTACTCGACAGGGCGAGGTACTGAAGCTTTCTTT.

The chain combines TRBV29-1 with TRBJ2-2, with 8 nucleotides matching TRBD1. CDR3 length equals 14 residues. Looked up from germline, CDR1 is SQVTM and CDR2 is ANQGSEA. The V gene end was trimmed by 0 bases and the J gene end by 8 bases; junction bases not matched to a gene: 5. The chain's CDR3 is CSVEDQGAVGELFF. The CDR3, as DNA: TGCAGCGTTGAAGATCAGGGGGCGGTTGGGGAGCTGTTTTTT.

The rearrangement uses TRBV6-5 and TRBJ2-1, with TRBD2 matching 7 bases. J gave up 8 bases and V 10 bases, and 11 bases lay outside the gene matches. CDR3 length: 13 amino acids. Per germline, CDR1 MNHEY and CDR2 SVGAGI. This chain's CDR3 is CATTGLSSDEQFF. The CDR3, as DNA: TGTGCCACCACGGGACTATCGTCCGATGAGCAGTTCTTC.

The chain links TRBV4-2 to TRBJ1-1, with D hard to call. The CDR3 extends over 14 amino acids. Germline loops: CDR1 LGHNA, CDR2 YNFKEQ. Trimming took off 5 bases at V and 5 bases at J, with 15 bases between the two ends. For the CDR3, the DNA is TGTGCCAGCAGCTTGGACGCGGGGTGGACTGAAGCTTTCTTT. Protein: CASSLDAGWTEAFF.

The chain couples TRBV5-1 to TRBJ1-2; TRBD1 matches 8 bases. This CDR3 is 13 amino acids long. From germline, CDR1 is SGHRS and CDR2 YFSETQ. With V trimmed by 2 bases and J by 7 bases, 4 bases remained unmatched. As DNA, the CDR3 is TGCGCCAGCAGCTTTACAGGGGGTGGTGGCTACACCTTC. This sequence encodes CASSFTGGGGYTF.

The chain couples TRBV6-4 to TRBJ2-1; a possible D gene is TRBD1 (6 bases). This CDR3 has 14 residues. With 6 bases removed from V and 4 bases from J, the gap between germline ends came to 13 bases. Per germline, CDR1 MRHNA and CDR2 SNTAGT. The CDR3 loop is CASSNEGVYNEQFF. CDR3 nucleotide sequence: TGTGCCAGCAGCAACGAGGGGGTTTACAATGAGCAGTTCTTC.

The V gene is TRBV6-6, the J gene TRBJ1-2; D possibly corresponds to TRBD1 (5 bases). Per germline, CDR1 MNHNY and CDR2 SVGAGI (reference sequence). The CDR3 is made up of 15 amino acids. The chain's CDR3 is CVTSPGGVVLYGYTF. For the CDR3, the DNA is TGTGTCACCTCGCCGGGGGGAGTGGTCTTGTATGGCTACACCTTC.

The chain links TRBV7-2 to TRBJ2-3; 8 nucleotides agree with TRBD2. This CDR3 region has 15 residues. Germline-derived CDR1 and CDR2 are SGHTA and FQGNSA. With V trimmed by 1 base and J by 1 base, 1 base remained unmatched. This chain's CDR3 is CASSLERGRTDTQYF. In DNA, the CDR3 is TGTGCCAGCAGCTTAGAGCGGGGGCGCACAGATACGCAGTATTTT.

This rearrangement joins TRBV13 to TRBJ1-1; D not resolved. Germline CDR1 PRHDT, CDR2 FYEKMQ (reference sequence). This CDR3 contains 14 residues. Trimming pared 3 bases from V and 1 base from J, leaving 9 bases between. The CDR3 here is CASSFGRPNTEAFF. The CDR3 DNA reads as TGTGCCAGCAGCTTCGGGCGGCCGAACACTGAAGCTTTCTTT.

As for this clone: At one boundary the junction diverges from the germline segment, which might be a read error. The rearrangement uses TRBV2 and TRBJ2-5; D is undetermined. Germline CDR1 and CDR2: SNHLY and FYNNEI. This CDR3 comprises 13 residues. The CDR3 DNA reads TGTGCCAGCAGTGAAGCCAGCCAAGGGACCCAGTACTTC. Its protein product is CASSEASQGTQYF.

V is TRBV11-2 and J is TRBJ2-5; D uncertain. The V end lost 5 bases, the J end lost 5 bases, and 9 bases lay between the germline ends. The CDR3 extends over 12 amino acids. CDR1 is SGHAT and CDR2 is FQNNGV in the germline V gene. The CDR3 sequence is CASSLNRETQYF. CDR3 coding DNA: TGTGCCAGCAGCCTCAATAGGGAGACCCAGTACTTC.

V usage is TRBV19 and J usage is TRBJ2-7, with D maybe TRBD1 (6 bases). Germline V gene sequence: CDR1 LNHDA, CDR2 SQIVND (reference sequence). Trimming pared 6 bases from V and 4 bases from J, leaving 7 bases between. The CDR3 is 11 residues long. The CDR3, as DNA: TGTGCCAGTAGACAGGGATACGAGCAGTACTTC. It codes for CASRQGYEQYF.

The rearrangement links TRBV11-2 to TRBJ1-2, with D possibly TRBD1 on 5 matching bases. Trimming pared 3 bases from V and 4 bases from J, leaving 9 bases between. There are 13 residues in the CDR3. Looked up from germline, CDR1 is SGHAT and CDR2 is FQNNGV. The CDR3 region is CASSLGESYGYTF. CDR3 DNA sequence: TGTGCCAGCAGCTTGGGGGAGAGCTATGGCTACACCTTC.